This T cell receptor (beta chain) is from a study of shared clonotypes between healthy human individuals. In the study overall: In total, the donors were a couple of women and a few men aged 18 to 49. The plates for each donor numbered three CD4 naive, three CD4 memory, two CD8 naive and one CD8 memory.

Study results and limitations: Blood was the sole source, and tissue repertoires probably differ.

Germline V lookup: CDR1 SGHRS, CDR2 YFSETQ. With 0 bases removed from V and 11 bases from J, the gap between germline ends came to 11 bases. The CDR3 loop spans 12 amino acids. On this clone: Its antigen is not known.

Deep-level assay runs were performed. Sequencing was performed with immunoSEQ multiplex PCR; in TCRdb, only in-frame clones are kept and a portion is missing. The sample includes about 1.4 million clones, approximately 97% of them seen just once. Sequenced material: naive CD4+ T cells sorted from blood. Subset indicated: CD45RA+ positively selected. The clonotype originates from a man younger than 40 in good health. The J gene is TRBJ1-1, the V gene TRBV5-1; the D gene is possibly TRBD1 (6 bases). The CDR3 sequence: CASSLGGQGAFF. The CDR3 DNA sequence: TGCGCCAGCAGCTTGGGGGGACAAGGGGCTTTCTTT.